The rows below give T cell receptor beta chains drawn from one sample of a study of blood T cells in healthy people across ages. MiXCR was run by TCRdb on the 5' RACE reads, yielding one entry per CDR3 protein. The data show about 1 million distinct CDR3 sequences, 40% to 55% seen once. Specimen: blood. Receptors originate from a woman aged 55-75 years in good health. Each CDR3 is given with its conserved first and last residue. D genes are given only for firm matches. Clone size is shown for a subset of rows, as once, few, many or a class of expanded clone.

len	v_gene	abundance	d_gene	j_gene	CDR3nt	CDR3aa
17	TRBV7-2	.	.	TRBJ2-6	TGTGCCAGCAGCTTAGGCGGGACAGCCCCTGGGGCCAACGTCCTGACTTTC	CASSLGGTAPGANVLTF
13	TRBV7-2	.	.	TRBJ1-1	TGTGCCAGCAGCTTAGGTGGGGGGCGCGCGGCTTTCTTT	CASSLGGGRAAFF
16	TRBV12-3/TRBV12-4	few	TRBD2	TRBJ2-1	TGTGCCAGCAGTGCCACTAGCGGGAGTTACAACAATGAGCAGTTCTTC	CASSATSGSYNNEQFF
16	TRBV18	.	TRBD1	TRBJ1-1	TGTGCCAGCTCATCAGCGCCGGGACAGGGACTCACTGAAGCTTTCTTT	CASSSAPGQGLTEAFF
13	TRBV19	.	.	TRBJ2-7	TGTGCCAGTAGTATAGGCGCCAGCTACGAGCAGTACTTC	CASSIGASYEQYF
15	TRBV18	.	.	TRBJ2-1	TGTGCCAGCTCACCACCAGGGTCGGGGAACAATGAGCAGTTCTTC	CASSPPGSGNNEQFF
14	TRBV20-1	.	TRBD2	TRBJ2-7	TGCAGTGCTAGTACCCCTAGCGGGGGCGACGAGCAGTACTTC	CSASTPSGGDEQYF
15	TRBV20-1	.	.	TRBJ2-1	TGCAGTGCTAGCGGGGACCCGAGCTCCTACAATGAGCAGTTCTTC	CSASGDPSSYNEQFF
16	TRBV5-1	.	TRBD2	TRBJ2-7	TGCGCCAGCAGTCTGGTCCGAGAGGGAGGGCATTACGAGCAGTACTTC	CASSLVREGGHYEQYF
13	TRBV27	few	.	TRBJ2-4	TGTGCCAGCAGTGGGGAGGCCAAAAACATTCAGTACTTC	CASSGEAKNIQYF
14	TRBV30	.	.	TRBJ2-7	TGTGCCTGGAGTGAGGGCGGTTTCTCCTACGAGCAGTACTTC	CAWSEGGFSYEQYF
13	TRBV7-2	few	TRBD2	TRBJ2-1	TGTGCCAGCAGCTTAGGACTAGCGAAGGAGCAGTTCTTC	CASSLGLAKEQFF
17	TRBV5-6	.	.	TRBJ1-4	TGTGCCAGCAGCTTGGCGGGCGAGGACGCAACTAATGAAAAACTGTTTTTT	CASSLAGEDATNEKLFF
15	TRBV27	.	TRBD1	TRBJ2-7	TGTGCCAGCAGTCACCGGGACAGCTCCTACAATGAGCAGTACTTC	CASSHRDSSYNEQYF
14	TRBV28	once	.	TRBJ2-3	TGTGCCAGCAGCCTGCCGAGGGCTTTGGATACGCAGTATTTT	CASSLPRALDTQYF
16	TRBV12-3/TRBV12-4	.	.	TRBJ1-5	TGTGCCAGCAGGCTGGGGGGGGACTATAGCAATCAGCCCCAGCATTTT	CASRLGGDYSNQPQHF
14	TRBV2	.	TRBD1	TRBJ1-2	TGTGCCAGCAAGGGGGGACAGCGAAGCTATGGCTACACCTTC	CASKGGQRSYGYTF
14	TRBV9	.	.	TRBJ2-2	TGTGCCAGCAGCGTAGCCCTGAACACCGGGGAGCTGTTTTTT	CASSVALNTGELFF
14	TRBV3-1	.	.	TRBJ2-7	TGTGCCAGCAGCCCCTCGGGTAGACAGGCCGAGCAGTACTTC	CASSPSGRQAEQYF
13	TRBV18	few	.	TRBJ2-5	TGTGCCAGCTCAGCAGGTGGGGGAGAGACCCAGTACTTC	CASSAGGGETQYF
15	TRBV28	.	TRBD1	TRBJ2-1	TGTGCCAGCAGTACGCGGGGACAGGGGGCGAATGAGCAGTTCTTC	CASSTRGQGANEQFF
15	TRBV20-1	.	TRBD2	TRBJ2-5	TGCAGTGCTGCCCGGACTAGCGGGAGAGGGGAGACCCAGTACTTC	CSAARTSGRGETQYF
16	TRBV15	.	TRBD2	TRBJ2-3	TGTGCCACCAGCAGAGACCTCGGGACTACGCGAAATACGCAGTATTTT	CATSRDLGTTRNTQYF
16	TRBV7-9	few	.	TRBJ2-7	TGTGCCAGCAGCTTTTCCAGGGCAAACCTAGATTACGAGCAGTACTTC	CASSFSRANLDYEQYF
16	TRBV6-1	.	TRBD2	TRBJ2-7	TGTGCCAGCAGTGGCTCCCCGGGAGGATCCTACAATGGGCAGTACTTC	CASSGSPGGSYNGQYF
14	TRBV28	.	.	TRBJ2-3	TGTGCCAGCAGAGGGGGAAGTATCACAGATACGCAGTATTTT	CASRGGSITDTQYF
18	TRBV6-1	few	.	TRBJ2-4	TGTGCCAGCACCTACGGACAGTCGGTCGTTCTAGCCAAAAACATTCAGTACTTC	CASTYGQSVVLAKNIQYF
14	TRBV24-1	once	TRBD1	TRBJ2-5	TGTGCCACCACCGGGACAGGGCAGCAAGAGACCCAGTACTTC	CATTGTGQQETQYF
14	TRBV9	once	.	TRBJ2-1	TGTGCCAGCAGCTCCCGCGTCGGGAGTAATGAGCAGTTCTTC	CASSSRVGSNEQFF
17	TRBV3-1	few	.	TRBJ1-5	TGTGCCAGCAGCCAAGATGGTGGCAGGGGCGGTCGTCAGCCCCAGCATTTT	CASSQDGGRGGRQPQHF
13	TRBV6-5	.	.	TRBJ2-3	TGTGCCAGCGGTCAGGGTGCCCCGGGTACGCAGTATTTT	CASGQGAPGTQYF
15	TRBV6-1	few	TRBD1	TRBJ1-2	TGTGCCAGCATGAGGGACAGGGCTTCTCCCTATGGCTACACCTTC	CASMRDRASPYGYTF
15	TRBV4-1	.	.	TRBJ1-4	TGCGCCAGCAGCCAAGAAGCTTCAACTAATGAAAAACTGTTTTTT	CASSQEASTNEKLFF
15	TRBV15	few	.	TRBJ2-3	TGTGCCACCAGCCCCCGGACTACCGGCACAGATACGCAGTATTTT	CATSPRTTGTDTQYF
14	TRBV3-1	.	.	TRBJ1-2	TGTGCCAGCAGCCCACGGACAGCCAGCTGTGGCTACACCTTC	CASSPRTASCGYTF
14	TRBV29-1	.	TRBD1	TRBJ1-2	TGCAGCGTCCCCCGGGACAGGGTGAACTATGGCTACACCTTC	CSVPRDRVNYGYTF
14	TRBV20-1	.	.	TRBJ1-2	TGCAGTGCTAAACCGGGACGCGAGGTCTATGGCTACACCTTC	CSAKPGREVYGYTF
15	TRBV6-1	few	.	TRBJ2-4	TGTGCCAGCAGTGATCCCGCAGGGGCCAAAAACATTCAGTACTTC	CASSDPAGAKNIQYF
13	TRBV29-1	.	.	TRBJ2-7	TGCAGCGTTCGGACAGCCGGTGCCTACGAGCAGTACTTC	CSVRTAGAYEQYF
13	TRBV6-2/TRBV6-3	.	.	TRBJ1-2	TGTGCCGCAAGACAGAACACCCCTTATGGCTACACCTTC	CAARQNTPYGYTF
14	TRBV5-6	.	TRBD1	TRBJ1-2	TGTGCCAGCAGCTTTGGACAGGGATCGGGTGGCTACACCTTC	CASSFGQGSGGYTF
12	TRBV2	once	.	TRBJ2-5	TGTGCCAGCGGCAGAATACAAGAGACCCGGTACTTC	CASGRIQETRYF
16	TRBV5-1	few	TRBD2	TRBJ2-7	TGCGCCAGCAGCTTTCTGGGAAGTGGGGGGGTCTACGAGCAGTACTTC	CASSFLGSGGVYEQYF
14	TRBV12-3/TRBV12-4	.	.	TRBJ2-6	TGTGCCAGCAGTACGGACTCTGGGGCCAACGTCCTGACTTTC	CASSTDSGANVLTF
15	TRBV6-1	.	TRBD1	TRBJ1-2	TGTGCCAGCAGTAGCAGGGACAGGGGGGAGTTTGGCTACACCTTC	CASSSRDRGEFGYTF
17	TRBV9	.	.	TRBJ2-1	TGTGCCAGCAGCGTAGCCCCCCGGGGTAGCTCCTACAATGAGCAGTTCTTC	CASSVAPRGSSYNEQFF
16	TRBV7-2	few	TRBD2	TRBJ2-5	TGTGCCAGCAGCAGACTACTACTAGCGTACAAAGAGACCCAGTACTTC	CASSRLLLAYKETQYF
13	TRBV20-1	.	.	TRBJ2-3	TGCAGTGCTATAACGGACTACACAGATACGCAGTATTTT	CSAITDYTDTQYF
16	TRBV29-1	.	TRBD2	TRBJ2-3	TGCAGCGTCGGGGGAGGAGCGGGAGGCCGGGGAGATACGCAGTATTTT	CSVGGGAGGRGDTQYF
12	TRBV20-1	few	.	TRBJ1-4	TGCAGTGCTAGAGAACGGGAATTAAGGCTGTTTTTT	CSARERELRLFF
16	TRBV4-1	.	.	TRBJ2-2	TGCGCCAGCAGCCAAATGGACCTCATAACTTCCGGGGAGCTGTTTTTT	CASSQMDLITSGELFF
17	TRBV28	.	TRBD2	TRBJ2-5	TGTGCCAGCAGTTTATTCGGAAGACTAGCGGGCCAAGAGACCCAGTACTTC	CASSLFGRLAGQETQYF
16	TRBV5-1	.	TRBD1	TRBJ1-1	TGCGCCAGCAGTCTTGGGGGGCAGGGGGCTAGAGCTGAAGCTTTCTTT	CASSLGGQGARAEAFF